This TCR beta chain was found in a study of blood T cells in healthy people across ages. Study-wide results and limits: What prevented conclusive comparison of naive and antigen-experienced cells was that PBMCs were unsorted. Among long-lived donors, naive CD4+ cells were more numerous and diversity higher than in aged donors. Across the age range, TCR beta diversity per million T cells fell in a roughly linear way.

A J-beta primer mix and a sample-barcoded 5' primer were used in a second PCR of roughly 6 to 12 cycles. Every cDNA molecule carried a tag from a template-switch adaptor bearing 12 random nucleotides. TCRdb used MiXCR to reprocess the 5' RACE reads, holding one entry per CDR3 protein. The sample includes some 920,000 distinct CDR3 sequences, roughly 51% of them seen just once. CDR3 length equals 17 residues. Unmatched junction bases numbered 11, after V lost 2 bases and J lost 3 bases. Germline V gene lookup returns CDR1 LGHDT and CDR2 YNNKEL (reference sequence). To note about this clonotype: Its antigen is still unknown.

Sequencing used blood. The genes are TRBV3-1 and TRBJ2-3; 7 bases match TRBD1. The source is a woman between 55 and 75 years old in good health. The CDR3 bases are TGTGCCAGCAGCCAATTTTGGGGAGACAGGGTAACAGATACGCAGTATTTT. Translated: CASSQFWGDRVTDTQYF.